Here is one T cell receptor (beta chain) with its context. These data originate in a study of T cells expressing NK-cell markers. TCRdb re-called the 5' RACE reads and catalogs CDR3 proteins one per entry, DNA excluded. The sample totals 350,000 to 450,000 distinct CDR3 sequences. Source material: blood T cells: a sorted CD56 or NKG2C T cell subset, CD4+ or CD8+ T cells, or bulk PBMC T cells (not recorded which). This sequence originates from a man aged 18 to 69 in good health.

Here the CDR3 reads CASSHPGLAAEQYF. The genes are TRBV3-1 and TRBJ2-7; TCRdb designates TRBD2, a call that cannot be tested without DNA. Germline loops: CDR1 LGHDT, CDR2 YNNKEL (reference sequence). The CDR3 sequence is 14 residues long.